This TCR beta chain was sequenced for a study of T cells in Graves' hyperthyroidism and ophthalmopathy. Study-wide context: Peripheral blood was acquired at first diagnosis, ahead of any therapy whatsoever.

TCR beta CDR3 regions were amplified from RNA. TCR CDR3 regions were first amplified by RT-PCR with HTBI primers. MiXCR, run by TCRdb on the multiplex PCR reads, gives a single entry per CDR3 protein. The top ten clones hold 6% to 8% of a sample with under 350,000 distinct CDR3 sequences, roughly 13% of them seen once. Those with hyperthyroidism were 18 to 65 years old, newly diagnosed, and ill for under 2 months. The blood was taken when hyperthyroidism was first diagnosed, before any ophthalmopathy symptoms showed up. In germline, CDR1 is WSHSY, CDR2 SAAADI. With 3 bases clipped from V and 7 bases from J, the junction kept 8 bases outside the gene matches. The CDR3 spans 16 residues. This clonotype was detected only a few times.

The specimen sequenced was blood. This TCR came from a woman younger than 45 with Graves' hyperthyroidism that later progressed to Graves' ophthalmopathy. V gene TRBV10-2 combines with J gene TRBJ2-1, with 11 positions matching TRBD2. The CDR3 protein is CASSDPLAGVTNEQFF. CDR3 DNA: TGCGCCAGCAGTGACCCACTAGCGGGAGTGACGAATGAGCAGTTCTTC.